This TCR beta chain was captured by sequencing in a study of blood T cell repertoires in COVID-19. In the authors' methods: Reference gene primers were amplified, and this amplification served to estimate nucleated cell counts. The protocol was immunoSEQ multiplex PCR, while the TCRdb copy is restricted to in-frame clones and leaves out a portion. V and J calls and clone size are as listed in that table; D and trimming were resolved from the DNA. This sample has roughly 280,000 clones; about nine tenths occur once, and the top ten carry about 11%. During active infection, Seattle patients enrolled and were then monitored through disease. Per germline, CDR1 SGHAT and CDR2 FQNNGV. Trimming removed 2 bases at V and 3 bases at J, with 12 bases between. The CDR3 extends over 15 amino acids.

V is TRBV11-2 and J is TRBJ2-3, with D perhaps TRBD2 (5 bases). The clonotype originates from a young woman with COVID-19, enrolled during active disease. Material for sequencing was peripheral blood. The CDR3 DNA sequence: TGTGCCAGCAGCTTAATAGGACTGGCTACAGATACGCAGTATTTT. This gives the protein CASSLIGLATDTQYF.